Presented here are 27 T cell receptor beta chains from one specimen sequenced in a study of identical twins. TCRdb redid the calling of the 5' RACE reads with MiXCR, one entry per CDR3 protein. Here the sample spans 650,000 to 750,000 distinct CDR3 sequences, around 20% being singletons. These data were also reused for a study on T cells expressing NK-cell markers.

Sample: PBMCs. These receptors originate from a young woman in good health.

This clonotype was observed a handful of times. The chain recombines TRBV4-1 with TRBJ1-3, with 7 bases lining up with TRBD1. In germline, CDR1 is MGHRA, CDR2 YSYEKL. J gave up 0 bases and V 1 base, and 12 bases lay outside the gene matches. The CDR3 totals 19 residues. CDR3 protein: CASSQARDRLLSSGNTIYF. CDR3 in DNA: TGCGCCAGCAGCCAAGCTAGGGACAGATTACTAAGCTCTGGAAACACCATATATTTT.

This clonotype showed up just a few times. This sequence joins TRBV10-1 and TRBJ2-1; 7 bases match TRBD2. The CDR3 is made up of 17 amino acids. V trimming: 3 bases; J trimming: 4 bases; junction bases outside the gene matches: 12. Germline-derived CDR1 and CDR2 are WNHNN and SYGVQD (reference sequence). The CDR3 reads CASSESSGGEFYNEQFF. CDR3 sequence (DNA): TGCGCCAGCAGTGAATCATCGGGAGGCGAATTTTACAATGAGCAGTTCTTC.

The rearrangement uses TRBV20-1 and TRBJ2-1; TRBD2 agrees at 9 bases. Trimming took 0 bases from V and 4 from J; bases not matched to a gene: 7. Germline lookup yields CDR1 DFQATT and CDR2 SNEGSKA (reference sequence). The CDR3 covers 16 residues. The CDR3 DNA reads TGCAGTGCTAGAGATGCGACTAGCGGACTATACAATGAGCAGTTCTTC. As protein: CSARDATSGLYNEQFF.

This chain connects TRBV5-6 to TRBJ1-1, with 7 bases fitting TRBD1. Germline V gene sequence: CDR1 SGHDT, CDR2 YYEEEE. V lost 4 bases, J lost 6 bases, and 6 bases stayed unmatched. This CDR3 region has 13 residues. The CDR3 DNA sequence: TGTGCCAGCAGCCAGGGGACAGTGGCTGAAGCTTTCTTT. This translates into CASSQGTVAEAFF.

This clonotype was counted between two and nine times. The chain is built from TRBV20-1 and TRBJ2-3; perhaps TRBD1 as D (6 bases). The CDR3 has 13 residues. CDR1 and CDR2 from the germline V gene are DFQATT and SNEGSKA (reference sequence). DNA for the CDR3: TGCAGCCTGAGGGACATAGGCACAGATACGCAGTATTTT. This translates into CSLRDIGTDTQYF.

This clonotype has at least ten counts. V gene TRBV12-3 or TRBV12-4 combines with J gene TRBJ2-2; 8 bases agree with TRBD2. Trimming removed 6 bases from V and 4 bases from J; junction bases left unmatched: 1. The CDR3 contains 13 residues. CDR3 nucleotides: TGTGCCAGCAGCACTAGCGGCACCGGGGAGCTGTTTTTT. Translated: CASSTSGTGELFF.

The sample holds many counts of this clonotype. The rearrangement uses TRBV4-3 and TRBJ2-3, with a tentative D call TRBD2 (6 bases). V was clipped by 2 bases and J by 2 bases, with 8 bases between them. In germline, CDR1 is LGHNA, CDR2 YSLEER. The CDR3 consists of 14 residues. CDR3: CASSQRTNTDTQYF. Written as DNA, the CDR3 is TGCGCCAGCAGCCAAAGGACTAACACAGATACGCAGTATTTT.

The sample holds a few counts of this clonotype. The CDR3 loop is CAVPGTSNTGELFF. For the CDR3, the DNA is TGTGCCGTGCCCGGGACCTCGAACACCGGGGAGCTGTTTTTT. The chain joins TRBV10-3 to TRBJ2-2, with D tentatively TRBD1 or TRBD2 (5 bases each). Trimming took off 11 bases at V and 0 bases at J, with 13 bases between the two ends. The CDR3 is 14 residues long. Germline assignment: CDR1 ENHRY and CDR2 SYGVKD.

This clonotype has more than one count but fewer than ten. This chain uses TRBV5-1 with TRBJ2-4, with D perhaps TRBD1 or TRBD2 (5 bases each). Trimming shortened V by 4 bases and J by 4 bases, and 15 bases separated the two germline ends. Germline CDR1 reads SGHRS; CDR2 reads YFSETQ. CDR3 size: 15 residues. CDR3 DNA: TGCGCCAGCAGCCTTCCAGGGACCGAAAAAAACATTCAGTACTTC. The encoded protein is CASSLPGTEKNIQYF.

This clonotype was detected a few times. The chain combines TRBV10-3 with TRBJ2-1, with a weak D call TRBD2 (5 bases). The ends were cut back, 10 bases at V and 14 bases at J, with 15 bases in the middle. This CDR3 is 10 amino acids long. Germline V lookup: CDR1 ENHRY, CDR2 SYGVKD. The CDR3 is CANRTWVKFF. In DNA, the CDR3 is TGTGCCAACCGGACTTGGGTGAAGTTCTTC.

The rearrangement links TRBV20-1 to TRBJ2-1; 13 positions agree with TRBD2. J gave up 7 bases and V 4 bases, and 7 bases lay outside the gene matches. Germline values: CDR1 DFQATT, CDR2 SNEGSKA (reference sequence). The CDR3 extends over 15 amino acids. CDR3 in DNA: TGCAGTGCTACTCGACTAGCGGGAGGTAGGAATGAGCAGTTCTTC. Its protein is CSATRLAGGRNEQFF.

This clonotype appeared a few times. V gene TRBV6-5 combines with J gene TRBJ1-5, with 9 nucleotides matching TRBD1. Unmatched junction bases numbered 2, after V lost 0 bases and J lost 5 bases. The CDR3 has 15 amino acids. CDR1 is MNHEY and CDR2 is SVGAGI in the germline V gene. The CDR3 DNA reads TGTGCCAGCAGTTACTCGGGGGACAGGGATCAGCCCCAGCATTTT. This encodes CASSYSGDRDQPQHF.

This clonotype was seen more than once but under ten times. The rearrangement joins TRBV20-1 to TRBJ2-7; 9 bases align to TRBD2. The CDR3 has 15 amino acids. The germline CDR1 and CDR2 sequences are DFQATT and SNEGSKA (reference sequence). V was clipped by 2 bases and J by 3 bases; unmatched bases: 8. For the CDR3, the DNA is TGCAGTGCTAGACCTAGCGGGATTCCTGACTACGAGCAGTACTTC. This translates into CSARPSGIPDYEQYF.

This clonotype was found a few times. This sequence joins TRBV5-1 and TRBJ2-3; D perhaps matches TRBD2 (6 bases). The V gene's germline CDR1 is SGHRS and CDR2 YFSETQ. There are 17 residues in the CDR3. V lost 4 bases and J lost 6, with 24 bases in between. This chain's CDR3 is CASSRTPGEALTDTQYF. In DNA form, the CDR3 reads TGCGCCAGCAGCAGAACCCCGGGGGAAGCCTTAACGGATACGCAGTATTTT.

In its sample, this clonotype was seen many times. The chain joins TRBV20-1 to TRBJ2-7; 8 bases map to TRBD1. The germline CDR1 and CDR2 sequences are DFQATT and SNEGSKA (reference sequence). The CDR3 extends over 12 amino acids. Trimming took 4 bases from V and 4 from J; bases not matched to a gene: 3. CDR3 sequence: CSATRQGYEQYF. In DNA, the CDR3 is TGCAGTGCTACCCGACAGGGGTACGAGCAGTACTTC.

The V call is TRBV7-2, the J call TRBJ2-3; no clear D gene. The V end was cut by 2 bases, the J end by 0 bases, with 9 bases between. CDR1 is SGHTA, CDR2 FQGNSA, per germline. The CDR3 is made up of 15 amino acids. The CDR3 coding sequence is TGTGCCAGCAGCTTAATACCGGAGAGCACAGATACGCAGTATTTT. This sequence encodes CASSLIPESTDTQYF.

This clonotype was seen a handful of times. V is TRBV6-2 or TRBV6-3 and J is TRBJ2-7; D might be TRBD1 or TRBD2, each matching 5 bases. The CDR3 covers 14 residues. Germline CDR1 is MNHEY and CDR2 is SVGEGT. V was shortened by 7 bases and J by 3 bases, with 16 bases between the two germline ends. The CDR3 protein is CASTLIGAGYEQYF. CDR3 DNA sequence: TGTGCCAGCACCCTCATCGGGGCCGGCTACGAGCAGTACTTC.

The rearrangement uses TRBV20-1 and TRBJ1-2, with D tentatively TRBD1 (6 bases). The CDR3 length is 14 residues. Per the germline V gene, CDR1 is DFQATT and CDR2 is SNEGSKA (reference sequence). With 3 bases removed from V and 4 bases from J, the gap between germline ends came to 15 bases. The CDR3 region has the DNA TGCAGTGCTAGGTCCTACAGGGACGGCTATGGCTACACCTTC. Translated: CSARSYRDGYGYTF.

The CDR3, as DNA: TGTGCCAGCAGCTTAGTCCTAGCGGAATACTTTACGCAGTATTTT. It codes for CASSLVLAEYFTQYF. The chain links TRBV7-2 to TRBJ2-3; 7 nucleotides match TRBD2. The CDR3 is 15 residues long. With V trimmed by 1 base and J by 8 bases, 9 bases remained unmatched. Germline CDR1 is SGHTA and CDR2 is FQGNSA.

The chain couples TRBV2 to TRBJ2-3; tentatively, D is TRBD2 (6 bases). The CDR3 is 15 residues long. V lost 8 bases, J lost 3 bases, and 18 bases lay in between. Germline CDR1 and CDR2: SNHLY and FYNNEI. The CDR3 spells CASGEALRVTDTQYF. In nucleotides, the CDR3 is TGTGCCAGCGGGGAGGCCTTGCGGGTGACAGATACGCAGTATTTT.

The V and J genes are TRBV7-2 and TRBJ2-4, with no clear D. The germline CDR1 and CDR2 sequences are SGHTA and FQGNSA. The CDR3 consists of 15 residues. The V gene lost 2 bases and the J gene lost 2 bases, with 10 bases spanning the gap. The CDR3 loop reads CASSLQWDSKNIQYF. The CDR3 bases are TGTGCCAGCAGCTTACAGTGGGATTCCAAAAACATTCAGTACTTC.

This chain connects TRBV4-3 to TRBJ1-1; maybe TRBD1 (5 bases). Germline CDR1 and CDR2: LGHNA and YSLEER. The V gene lost 0 bases and the J gene lost 0 bases, with 14 bases spanning the gap. This CDR3 is built from 17 residues. The CDR3 region is CASSQEGGRTVNTEAFF. The CDR3 bases are TGCGCCAGCAGCCAAGAGGGGGGGAGGACGGTGAACACTGAAGCTTTCTTT.

V is TRBV7-3 and J is TRBJ2-3, with 10 bases identical to TRBD1. Germline V gene lookup returns CDR1 SGHTA and CDR2 FQGTGA. CDR3 length: 12 amino acids. Unmatched junction bases numbered 5, after V lost 4 bases and J lost 13 bases. Here the CDR3 reads CASSSTGGFEYF. The CDR3 coding sequence is TGTGCCAGCAGCTCGACAGGGGGCTTTGAGTATTTT.

This clonotype has only a few counts. This chain connects TRBV7-9 to TRBJ2-1; 9 nucleotides match TRBD1. With 4 bases clipped from V and 4 bases from J, the junction kept 5 bases outside the gene matches. The germline V gene has CDR1 SEHNR and CDR2 FQNEAQ (reference sequence). The CDR3 extends over 15 amino acids. CDR3 in amino acids: CASSSSGTGYNEQFF. The CDR3 DNA follows: TGTGCCAGCAGCTCCTCCGGGACAGGGTACAATGAGCAGTTCTTC.

This clonotype was observed a few times. V and J are TRBV6-5 and TRBJ1-2; D gene ambiguous. Germline assignment: CDR1 MNHEY and CDR2 SVGAGI. The CDR3 is 11 amino acids. Trimming removed 6 bases from V and 3 bases from J, with 5 bases in between. The chain's CDR3 is CASRRDYGYTF. The DNA for the CDR3 is TGTGCCAGCAGGCGTGACTATGGCTACACCTTC.

The rearrangement links TRBV20-1 to TRBJ1-1; the match to TRBD1 covers 8 bases. The CDR3 length is 13 residues. Per germline, CDR1 DFQATT and CDR2 SNEGSKA (reference sequence). Germline trimming cut 1 base from V and 10 bases from J; bases unmatched to any gene: 8. Here the CDR3 reads CSARGGQGGVAFF. CDR3 bases: TGCAGTGCTAGAGGTGGACAGGGAGGAGTAGCTTTCTTT.

The chain combines TRBV12-3 or TRBV12-4 with TRBJ2-7, with 7 bases matching TRBD2. Unmatched junction bases numbered 11, after V lost 6 bases and J lost 3 bases. The CDR3 extends over 15 amino acids. This chain's CDR3 is CASSPGLVSRYEQYF. CDR3 DNA sequence: TGTGCCAGCAGCCCCGGACTAGTTTCCCGCTACGAGCAGTACTTC.